The entry below describes one T cell receptor beta chain. Its antigen is as yet unknown. The data are from a study of lung T cells in sarcoidosis with Löfgren's syndrome. On the study more broadly: Sarcoidosis features CD4+ T cell accumulation in bronchoalveolar lavage fluid.

Broader study findings: Recognition of an unidentified sarcoidosis antigen was only suggested.

TCRdb re-derived calls from the reads in MiXCR, one entry per CDR3 protein. In the table there are 58,000 or so distinct CDR3 sequences, roughly 20% of which are singletons. The TCR comes from a human donor with sarcoidosis (Löfgren's syndrome or another form), or a control subject (not recorded which). Material for sequencing was CD4+ T cells from PBMCs.

CDR3 sequence (DNA): TGTGCCAGTAGTTACAGGGGAGCCAATCAGCCCCAGCATTTT. This encodes CASSYRGANQPQHF. The chain combines TRBV19 with TRBJ1-5, with 7 bases identical to TRBD1. V was clipped by 5 bases and J by 3 bases; unmatched bases: 4. From germline, CDR1 is LNHDA and CDR2 SQIVND (reference sequence). This CDR3 has 14 residues.